The 28 T cell receptor beta chains presented below share a single source sample, sequenced in a study of blood T cell repertoires in COVID-19. Method: immunoSEQ multiplex PCR; TCRdb's copy keeps in-frame clones and lacks some. The repertoire holds some 130,000 clones, about 92% seen once, with about 4.6% in the top ten. Sequencing was carried out using peripheral blood. Source of these receptors: a man aged 60-69 years with COVID-19, enrolled during active disease.

This clone was seen a handful of times. The chain joins TRBV2 to TRBJ1-4; no clear D. V was cut by 1 base and J by 5 bases, with 8 bases left in between. The CDR3 loop spans 14 amino acids. CDR1 is SNHLY and CDR2 is FYNNEI in the germline V gene. The CDR3 region is CASSEDLGNEKLFF. DNA for the CDR3: TGTGCCAGCAGTGAAGACCTCGGGAATGAAAAACTGTTTTTT.

The chain joins TRBV7-2 to TRBJ2-7; 9 bases are shared with TRBD1. Germline V gives CDR1 SGHTA, CDR2 FQGNSA. The V and J ends lost 0 bases and 3 bases, in that order; junction bases with no gene match: 3. The CDR3 has 15 residues. CDR3 protein: CASSLAGTGIYEQYF. CDR3 nucleotides: TGTGCCAGCAGCTTAGCAGGGACAGGGATCTACGAGCAGTACTTC.

This clone was detected only once. V usage is TRBV25-1 and J usage is TRBJ1-1, with D maybe TRBD1 (5 bases). Germline V gene lookup returns CDR1 MGHDK and CDR2 SYGVNS. The CDR3 totals 14 residues. The V end was cut by 3 bases, the J end by 4 bases, with 12 bases between. The CDR3 sequence is CASSDRMGGTEAFF. In DNA form, the CDR3 reads TGTGCCAGCAGTGACCGAATGGGGGGCACTGAAGCTTTCTTT.

This clone was observed a single time. This chain links TRBV7-6 with TRBJ1-5; the D is unclear. The CDR3 runs to 13 residues. Germline values: CDR1 SGHVS, CDR2 FNYEAQ. V lost 1 base, J lost 4 bases, and 5 bases lay in between. The CDR3: CASSLVQNQPQHF. The CDR3 coding sequence is TGTGCCAGCAGCTTAGTCCAGAATCAGCCCCAGCATTTT.

This chain's CDR3 is CASSIAGGPNEQFF. As DNA, the CDR3 is TGTGCCAGTAGTATAGCGGGAGGTCCGAATGAGCAGTTCTTC. J is TRBJ2-1 and V is TRBV19; TRBD2 matches at 7 bases. Trimming took 1 base from V and 7 from J; bases not matched to a gene: 4. This CDR3 is 14 amino acids long. CDR1 LNHDA and CDR2 SQIVND come from the germline V gene (reference sequence). The whole variable domain, remainder taken from reference TRBV19 and TRBJ2-1, is DGGITQSPKYLFRKEGQNVTLSCEQNLNHDAMYWYRQDPGQGLRLIYYSQIVNDFQKGDIAEGYSVSREKKESFPLTVTSAQKNPTAFYLCASSIAGGPNEQFFGPGTRLTVL.

The chain has TRBV7-2 and TRBJ1-1, with D possibly TRBD1 on 5 matching bases. CDR3 length: 12 residues. Germline V CDR1 and CDR2: SGHTA, FQGNSA. V dropped 8 bases and J dropped 11 bases, with 18 bases sitting between them. CDR3 protein: CASCLMGGRAFF. CDR3 DNA: TGTGCCAGCTGCCTTATGGGGGGTCGGGCTTTCTTT.

The chain recombines TRBV29-1 with TRBJ1-2; weak D call: TRBD1 (5 bases). This CDR3 has 11 residues. Germline values: CDR1 SQVTM, CDR2 ANQGSEA. V dropped 5 bases and J dropped 5 bases, with 9 bases sitting between them. In nucleotides, the CDR3 is TGCAGCGTTCGCAGGGAATATGGCTACACCTTC. As protein: CSVRREYGYTF. Full variable domain (remainder filled in from reference TRBV29-1 and TRBJ1-2): SAVISQKPSRDICQRGTSLTIQCQVDSQVTMMFWYRQQPGQSLTLIATANQGSEATYESGFVIDKFPISRPNLTFSTLTVSNMSPEDSSIYLCSVRREYGYTFGSGTRLTVV.

This chain connects TRBV19 to TRBJ2-1; 13 nucleotides agree with TRBD2. With V trimmed by 5 bases and J by 6 bases, 13 bases remained unmatched. From germline, CDR1 is LNHDA and CDR2 SQIVND (reference sequence). The CDR3 runs 18 residues. CDR3 in DNA: TGTGCCAGTAGTCCACGACTAGCGGGAGGCCTCCAGGCCAATGAGCAGTTCTTC. Protein sequence: CASSPRLAGGLQANEQFF.

This rearrangement joins TRBV28 to TRBJ2-3, with D tentatively TRBD1 (7 bases). The CDR3 has 15 amino acids. Germline V gene lookup returns CDR1 MDHEN and CDR2 SYDVKM. Trimming left V 7 bases short and J 11 bases short, with 25 bases between. The CDR3 DNA sequence: TGTGCCAGCACGCAGGGGGACTCCTTCTATACCGAGCAGTATTTT. Residues: CASTQGDSFYTEQYF.

The J gene is TRBJ1-5, the V gene TRBV6-6; 7 bases map to TRBD1. CDR3 length: 16 amino acids. Looked up from germline, CDR1 is MNHNY and CDR2 is SVGAGI (reference sequence). The J segment lost 0 bases and the V segment lost 4 bases, leaving 6 bases of the junction unmatched. CDR3 amino acids: CASSFPGQYSNQPQHF. The DNA of the CDR3 is TGTGCCAGCAGTTTTCCGGGACAGTATAGCAATCAGCCCCAGCATTTT.

Written as DNA, the CDR3 is TGCGCCAGCAGCCAAGATTGGGGCCGGGACACTGAAGCTTTCTTT. Residues: CASSQDWGRDTEAFF. The chain combines TRBV4-3 with TRBJ1-1; D may be TRBD1 (5 bases). Trimming cost V 0 bases and J 3 bases, with 11 bases left between them. Per the germline V gene, CDR1 is LGHNA and CDR2 is YSLEER. The CDR3 has 15 residues.

This clone was recorded a few times. The chain carries TRBV3-1 (or the pseudogene TRBV3-2) and TRBJ2-7; 8 bases are shared with TRBD2. The CDR3 totals 16 residues. Unmatched junction bases numbered 6, after V lost 0 bases and J lost 2 bases. Germline CDR1 LGHDT, CDR2 YNNKEL (reference sequence). CDR3: CASSQDEGLVPYEQYF. As DNA, the CDR3 is TGTGCCAGCAGCCAAGATGAGGGACTAGTGCCCTACGAGCAGTACTTC.

In regard to this clone: It is likely a read error, because the conserved phenylalanine at the end of the CDR3 is missing. It is unclear where the CDR3 begins or ends on the DNA, so no DNA is shown, and the CDR3 is as TCRdb lists it. The rearrangement links TRBV7-8 to TRBJ2-3; the tabulated D call, TRBD2, remains unverified against the DNA. The CDR3 is 12 amino acids in total, end residues counted. Germline CDR1 is SGHVS and CDR2 is FQNEAQ. CDR3 amino acids: CASSLDGETSQN.

The V call is TRBV19, the J call TRBJ2-1; D is unresolved. Trimming removed 1 base at V and 0 bases at J, with 4 bases between. CDR1 and CDR2 (germline): LNHDA, SQIVND (reference sequence). The length of the CDR3 is 14 residues. The chain's CDR3 is CASSIGSSYNEQFF. In DNA, the CDR3 is TGTGCCAGTAGTATAGGTAGCTCCTACAATGAGCAGTTCTTC.

The J gene is TRBJ2-7, the V gene TRBV4-1; D not resolved. Trimming stripped 1 base from V and 2 bases from J, with 21 bases between. CDR3 length equals 18 residues. In germline, CDR1 is MGHRA, CDR2 YSYEKL. CDR3 residues: CASSQGPQTALRPYEQYF. DNA for the CDR3: TGCGCCAGCAGCCAAGGGCCCCAAACAGCCCTAAGACCCTACGAGCAGTACTTC.

The chain links TRBV10-1 to TRBJ2-1; 9 bases fit TRBD2. The CDR3 loop spans 17 amino acids. Germline assignment: CDR1 WNHNN and CDR2 SYGVQD (reference sequence). Trimming at V came to 4 bases and at J to 4 bases, leaving 11 bases not matched to a gene. CDR3 amino acids: CASSVSAGTSSYNEQFF. The CDR3 bases are TGCGCCAGCAGTGTCTCCGCCGGGACTAGCAGTTACAATGAGCAGTTCTTC.

The chain uses TRBV10-2 and TRBJ2-1; 9 nucleotides match TRBD2. After removal of 5 bases from V and 4 bases from J, the junction contained 6 bases not matched to a gene. CDR1 is WSHSY and CDR2 is SAAADI in the germline V gene. The CDR3 runs to 15 residues. CDR3 in DNA: TGCGCCAGCAGTCTAACTAGCGGGCGATACAATGAGCAGTTCTTC. This encodes CASSLTSGRYNEQFF.

The rearrangement joins TRBV3-1 (or the pseudogene TRBV3-2) to TRBJ1-4; TRBD1 aligns across 9 bases. Germline CDR1 LGHDT, CDR2 YNNKEL (reference sequence). The V segment lost 3 bases and the J segment 7 bases; nucleotides outside the gene matches: 3. This CDR3 comprises 14 residues. The CDR3 sequence is CASSHGTGTEKLFF. CDR3 bases: TGTGCCAGCAGCCACGGGACAGGGACTGAAAAACTGTTTTTT.

The rearrangement joins TRBV6-6 to TRBJ2-2; no reliable D call. Germline values: CDR1 MNHNY, CDR2 SVGAGI (reference sequence). V lost 0 bases and J 6 bases, leaving 11 bases between the germline ends. The length of the CDR3 is 15 residues. The CDR3 bases are TGTGCCAGCAGTTACTCGATCGGTCGGTCCGGGGAGCTGTTTTTT. It encodes CASSYSIGRSGELFF.

The V gene is TRBV29-1, the J gene TRBJ2-1; 9 bases are shared with TRBD2. The CDR3 contains 14 residues. V trimming: 8 bases; J trimming: 0 bases; junction bases outside the gene matches: 5. Germline V gene data show CDR1 as SQVTM and CDR2 as ANQGSEA. Here the CDR3 reads CSWGSGSSYNEQFF. The CDR3 DNA reads as TGCAGCTGGGGTAGCGGGAGCTCCTACAATGAGCAGTTCTTC.

The chain uses TRBV21-1 and TRBJ1-4; TRBD1 is the table's D call, not checked against the DNA. TRBV21-1 represents a pseudogene. The CDR3 extends over 13 amino acids. CDR3 region: CASRQGLWEKLFF. The DNA of the CDR3 is TGTGCCAGCAGACAGGGCCTTTGGGAAAAACTGTTTTTT.

This clone was seen once. The chain carries TRBV6-2 or TRBV6-3 and TRBJ2-3; D is perhaps TRBD1 (5 bases). CDR1 and CDR2 from the germline V gene are MNHEY and SVGEGT. The CDR3 has 15 amino acids. Trimming pared 2 bases from V and 2 bases from J, leaving 11 bases between. The CDR3 sequence: CASSYTDRNTDTQYF. The CDR3 DNA reads TGTGCCAGCAGTTACACCGACAGAAACACAGATACGCAGTATTTT.

The V gene is TRBV5-5, the J gene TRBJ2-7; perhaps TRBD2 as D (6 bases). This CDR3 contains 16 residues. Germline CDR1 reads SGHKS; CDR2 reads YYEKEE (reference sequence). The V end was cut by 3 bases, the J end by 6 bases, with 22 bases between. The CDR3 reads CASSYSTSAWRGEQYF. The CDR3 DNA is TGTGCCAGCAGCTATTCCACTTCCGCATGGCGGGGCGAGCAGTACTTC. Filled out from reference TRBV5-5 and TRBJ2-7, the complete variable domain reads DAGVTQSPTHLIKTRGQQVTLRCSPISGHKSVSWYQQVLGQGPQFIFQYYEKEERGRGNFPDRFSARQFPNYSSELNVNALLLGDSALYLCASSYSTSAWRGEQYFGPGTRLTVT.

This sequence joins TRBV6-5 and TRBJ1-2; D is perhaps TRBD1 (6 bases). This CDR3 contains 15 residues. V lost 6 bases and J lost 2, with 16 bases in between. Germline values: CDR1 MNHEY, CDR2 SVGAGI. The CDR3 spells CASSRSGTPNYGYTF. The DNA of the CDR3 is TGTGCCAGCAGCCGATCCGGGACACCAAACTATGGCTACACCTTC.

The chain is built from TRBV3-1 (or the pseudogene TRBV3-2) and TRBJ2-1; a weak D match, TRBD1 (6 bases). The germline V gene encodes CDR1 LGHDT and CDR2 YNNKEL (reference sequence). With 4 bases removed from V and 0 bases from J, the gap between germline ends came to 10 bases. The CDR3 loop spans 15 amino acids. This chain's CDR3 is CASSPWTASYNEQFF. The CDR3 DNA sequence: TGTGCCAGCAGCCCTTGGACAGCCTCCTACAATGAGCAGTTCTTC.

The rearrangement joins TRBV7-9 to TRBJ2-3; unclear D gene. CDR1 SEHNR and CDR2 FQNEAQ come from the germline V gene (reference sequence). Trimming cost V 4 bases and J 0 bases, with 2 bases left between them. The CDR3 consists of 12 residues. The CDR3 is CASSSSTDTQYF. For the CDR3, the DNA is TGTGCCAGCAGCTCAAGCACAGATACGCAGTATTTT.

The chain links TRBV7-6 to TRBJ2-1, with D perhaps matching TRBD1 (6 bases). The CDR3 covers 15 residues. The ends were cut back, 1 base at V and 6 bases at J, with 13 bases in the middle. Germline loops: CDR1 SGHVS, CDR2 FNYEAQ. The CDR3 region is CASSLVGGSSNEQFF. DNA of the CDR3: TGTGCCAGCAGCTTAGTTGGGGGCAGCTCCAATGAGCAGTTCTTC. The full variable domain, with the rest looked up from reference TRBV7-6 and TRBJ2-1, is GAGVSQSPRYKVTKRGQDVALRCDPISGHVSLYWYRQALGQGPEFLTYFNYEAQQDKSGLPNDRFSAERPEGSISTLTIQRTEQRDSAMYRCASSLVGGSSNEQFFGPGTRLTVL.

The chain combines TRBV4-1 with TRBJ2-1; possible D gene TRBD2, 6 bases. V lost 6 bases and J lost 7, with 16 bases in between. This CDR3 spans 14 amino acids. The germline CDR1 and CDR2 sequences are MGHRA and YSYEKL. The CDR3 sequence is CASSIFGGINEQFF. CDR3 DNA sequence: TGCGCCAGCAGTATCTTTGGCGGGATAAATGAGCAGTTCTTC.